These 24 T cell receptor beta chains were all obtained from the same sample, sequenced in a study of T cells in Graves' hyperthyroidism and ophthalmopathy. Amplified TCR beta CDR3 regions came from RNA transcripts. Carried out on the TCR CDR3, a first-round RT-PCR used the HTBI primer set. From the multiplex PCR reads, TCRdb called clonotypes with MiXCR, one entry per CDR3 protein. In the table there are about 400,000 distinct CDR3 sequences, 15% to 19% of which are singletons. The material sequenced was blood. The receptors come from a woman younger than 30 with Graves' hyperthyroidism that later progressed to Graves' ophthalmopathy.

This clonotype occurred many times. This sequence joins TRBV7-2 and TRBJ2-3; D might be TRBD1 or TRBD2, each matching 5 bases. Germline V gene sequence: CDR1 SGHTA, CDR2 FQGNSA. The CDR3 runs to 14 residues. Deletions cut 4 bases from V and 2 bases from J, with 10 bases between. The CDR3 reads CASSSGPFTDTQYF. CDR3 coding DNA: TGTGCCAGCAGCTCGGGACCGTTCACAGATACGCAGTATTTT.

This clonotype was detected many times. The V and J genes are TRBV5-1 and TRBJ1-1, with 9 bases matching TRBD1. The V gene end was trimmed by 3 bases and the J gene end by 3 bases; junction bases not matched to a gene: 3. This CDR3 spans 14 amino acids. The germline V gene has CDR1 SGHRS and CDR2 YFSETQ. CDR3 coding DNA: TGCGCCAGCAGCTGGGGACAGGGCGACACTGAAGCTTTCTTT. Residues: CASSWGQGDTEAFF.

This clonotype has at least ten counts. The chain joins TRBV6-5 to TRBJ1-4, with TRBD1 identical over 8 bases. The germline gives CDR1 MNHEY, CDR2 SVGAGI. The CDR3 is 18 amino acids. Trimming at V came to 2 bases and at J to 0 bases, leaving 8 bases not matched to a gene. The CDR3 DNA reads TGTGCCAGCAGTTACGAGACAGGGGCGACTGCAACTAATGAAAAACTGTTTTTT. It is translated as CASSYETGATATNEKLFF.

This clonotype has a handful of counts. At one end the junction does not follow the germline gene, possibly because of a read error. The gene calls are TRBV6-1 and TRBJ2-5; 9 nucleotides line up with TRBD1. The CDR3 extends over 13 amino acids. CDR1 is MNHNS, CDR2 SASEGT, per germline. DNA of the CDR3: TGTGCCAGCAGTAAACAAGGACAGGGGCGTTATAACTTC. Encoded protein: CASSKQGQGRYNF.

This clonotype was recorded at least ten times. The chain combines TRBV12-3 or TRBV12-4 with TRBJ2-7; perhaps TRBD1 as D (6 bases). With 5 bases removed from V and 2 bases from J, the gap between germline ends came to 25 bases. This CDR3 region has 18 residues. The CDR3 region is CASSQFPLEADRPYEQYF. The CDR3 bases are TGTGCCAGCAGTCAATTCCCCCTGGAGGCCGACAGGCCCTACGAGCAGTACTTC.

This clonotype has a count of ten or more. The chain recombines TRBV7-9 with TRBJ2-3; tentatively, D is TRBD1 or TRBD2 (5 bases each). This CDR3 has 18 amino acids. Trimming removed 3 bases from V and 0 bases from J, with 19 bases in between. The germline V gene encodes CDR1 SEHNR and CDR2 FQNEAQ (reference sequence). CDR3 coding DNA: TGTGCCAGCAGCTTCTTGGCCGTGGACGGGGCAAGCACAGATACGCAGTATTTT. This translates into CASSFLAVDGASTDTQYF.

There are many counts of this clonotype. The V and J genes are TRBV3-1 and TRBJ2-5; D is uncertain. CDR3 length equals 15 residues. The V end lost 1 base, the J end lost 1 base, and 10 bases lay between the germline ends. Per germline, CDR1 LGHDT and CDR2 YNNKEL (reference sequence). CDR3 sequence: CASSQGPRPQETQYF. The CDR3 bases are TGTGCCAGCAGCCAAGGTCCGCGGCCCCAAGAGACCCAGTACTTC.

The rearrangement links TRBV7-9 to TRBJ2-5; 11 positions match TRBD2. Germline CDR1 reads SEHNR; CDR2 reads FQNEAQ (reference sequence). Losses at the gene ends were 3 bases for V and 5 bases for J; bases not matched to a gene: 8. The CDR3 is 16 residues long. CDR3 DNA: TGTGCCAGCAGCTTCGGACTAGCGGGTATCACCGAGACCCAGTACTTC. It yields the protein CASSFGLAGITETQYF.

There are a few counts of this clonotype. CDR3 residues: CASSALAGQPQHF. DNA of the CDR3: TGTGCCAGCAGTGCCCTGGCAGGGCAGCCCCAGCATTTT. This chain connects TRBV6-4 to TRBJ1-5; TRBD1 might be the D (5 bases). The CDR3 totals 13 residues. Germline loops: CDR1 MRHNA, CDR2 SNTAGT. V lost 4 bases and J lost 7, with 11 bases in between.

This clonotype was detected ten times or more. V and J are TRBV6-1 and TRBJ1-3; D call uncertain. V shed 5 bases and J shed 7 bases, with 12 bases lying between them. CDR1 MNHNS and CDR2 SASEGT come from the germline V gene. The CDR3 length is 13 residues. The CDR3 DNA is TGTGCCAGCAGTCTGATTGAAGTCAACACCATATATTTT. It is translated as CASSLIEVNTIYF.

In its sample, this clonotype was seen a few times. The chain is built from TRBV20-1 and TRBJ2-1; maybe TRBD2 (6 bases). The V and J ends lost 3 bases and 2 bases respectively, with 17 bases between them. Germline V gene lookup returns CDR1 DFQATT and CDR2 SNEGSKA (reference sequence). The CDR3 covers 16 residues. The CDR3 spells CSASGVRRGAYNEQFF. CDR3 DNA: TGCAGTGCTAGTGGGGTGCGGCGGGGAGCCTACAATGAGCAGTTCTTC.

CDR3 DNA: TGTGCCAGTAGAACCGGGACAGGGGTTTCCTACGAGCAGTACTTC. This gives the protein CASRTGTGVSYEQYF. This chain joins TRBV19 and TRBJ2-7, with 10 bases that match TRBD1. The CDR3 length is 15 residues. Germline assignment: CDR1 LNHDA and CDR2 SQIVND (reference sequence). J was trimmed by 1 base and V by 6 bases; bases with no gene match: 6.

The chain is built from TRBV27 and TRBJ1-1, with 8 bases that match TRBD1. This CDR3 spans 16 amino acids. With V trimmed by 5 bases and J by 10 bases, 18 bases remained unmatched. Germline CDR1 reads MNHEY; CDR2 reads SMNVEV (reference sequence). CDR3 sequence (DNA): TGTGCCAGCAGTCCTCGAGGCAGGGGGCTTTTTCAGGGAGCTTTCTTT. Protein: CASSPRGRGLFQGAFF.

The sample holds many counts of this clonotype. This sequence joins TRBV20-1 and TRBJ2-5; 10 bases are a match to TRBD2. J was trimmed by 0 bases and V by 1 base; bases with no gene match: 2. The CDR3 totals 15 residues. CDR1 and CDR2 from the germline V gene are DFQATT and SNEGSKA (reference sequence). DNA for the CDR3: TGCAGTGCTAGAGGCACTAGCGGGAACCAAGAGACCCAGTACTTC. Its protein is CSARGTSGNQETQYF.

This chain uses TRBV15 with TRBJ1-5; tentatively, D is TRBD1 (6 bases). Germline loops: CDR1 LNHNV, CDR2 YYDKDF (reference sequence). The V gene lost 8 bases and the J gene lost 6 bases, with 17 bases spanning the gap. This CDR3 has 14 amino acids. This chain's CDR3 is CATADGGPAQPQHF. The CDR3 nucleotides are TGTGCCACCGCCGACGGGGGGCCAGCTCAGCCCCAGCATTTT.

V gene TRBV6-1 combines with J gene TRBJ2-2; 12 bases align to TRBD2. The germline V gene has CDR1 MNHNS and CDR2 SASEGT. This CDR3 has 15 amino acids. V dropped 6 bases and J dropped 4; count of bases not matched to a gene: 3. DNA of the CDR3: TGTGCCAGCAGATCGACTAGCGGGAGCACCGGGGAGCTGTTTTTT. Its protein product is CASRSTSGSTGELFF.

This clonotype was counted ten times or more. The rearrangement uses TRBV30 and TRBJ2-3; D might be TRBD1 (6 bases). The germline V and J ends were trimmed by 0 bases and 1 base, with 14 bases remaining between them. Germline CDR1 reads GTSNPN; CDR2 reads SVGIG (reference sequence). The length of the CDR3 is 16 residues. The chain's CDR3 is CAWSVGQGTRTDTQYF. CDR3 sequence (DNA): TGTGCCTGGAGTGTGGGGCAGGGGACCCGCACAGATACGCAGTATTTT. The full variable domain, with the rest looked up from reference TRBV30 and TRBJ2-3, is SQTIHQWPATLVQPVGSPLSLECTVEGTSNPNLYWYRQAAGRGLQLLFYSVGIGQISSEVPQNLSASRPQDRQFILSSKKLLLSDSGFYLCAWSVGQGTRTDTQYFGPGTRLTVL.

Ten or more counts support this clonotype. The chain is built from TRBV28 and TRBJ2-5, with D uncertain. The CDR3 has 12 amino acids. The V and J ends lost 4 bases and 7 bases respectively, with 10 bases between them. Germline-derived CDR1 and CDR2 are MDHEN and SYDVKM. The CDR3 here is CASSSFRLTQYF. The DNA of the CDR3 is TGTGCCAGCAGTTCCTTTCGACTGACCCAGTACTTC.

As for this clonotype: A much larger clone lies one base from this, so it may be a read error. This chain links TRBV5-6 with TRBJ2-3; unclear D gene. Per germline, CDR1 SGHDT and CDR2 YYEEEE. This CDR3 is 16 amino acids long. V gave up 0 bases and J gave up 1 base, with 12 bases separating them. CDR3 DNA sequence: TGTGCCAGCAGCTTGGCCCTAGTCACCGGCACAGATACGCAGTATTTT. Protein sequence: CASSLALVTGTDTQYF. Complete variable domain (other parts from reference TRBV5-6 and TRBJ2-3): DAGVTQSPTHLIKTRGQQVTLRCSPKSGHDTVSWYQQALGQGPQFIFQYYEEEERQRGNFPDRFSGHQFPNYSSELNVNALLLGDSALYLCASSLALVTGTDTQYFGPGTRLTVL.

V usage is TRBV2 and J usage is TRBJ2-1; 13 bases map to TRBD2. The CDR3 extends over 17 amino acids. Germline V gives CDR1 SNHLY, CDR2 FYNNEI. V dropped 4 bases and J dropped 8; count of bases not matched to a gene: 11. The DNA for the CDR3 is TGTGCCAGCAGTGCCGCATTACTAGCGGGAGGGCAGGATGAGCAGTTCTTC. The encoded protein is CASSAALLAGGQDEQFF.

The chain employs TRBV5-1 and TRBJ2-7, with 7 bases identical to TRBD1. The CDR3 runs to 16 residues. The J segment lost 0 bases and the V segment lost 4 bases, leaving 10 bases of the junction unmatched. Germline V gives CDR1 SGHRS, CDR2 YFSETQ. The CDR3 region has the DNA TGCGCCAGCAGCAGAACGGGACAGAAGCGCTCCTACGAGCAGTACTTC. It translates to CASSRTGQKRSYEQYF.

The genes are TRBV7-2 and TRBJ2-1; 12 bases are a match to TRBD2. Germline-derived CDR1 and CDR2 are SGHTA and FQGNSA. The length of the CDR3 is 15 residues. The J segment lost 7 bases and the V segment lost 6 bases, leaving 7 bases of the junction unmatched. The CDR3 region has the DNA TGTGCCAGCAGTTCTAGCGGGAGGGCCGGGAATGAGCAGTTCTTC. This codes for CASSSSGRAGNEQFF.

This clonotype was recorded many times. This chain links TRBV28 with TRBJ2-1, with D unresolved. Between the trimmed V and J ends, which lost 8 bases and 7 bases, there was a span of 15 bases. Germline-derived CDR1 and CDR2 are MDHEN and SYDVKM. The CDR3 totals 13 residues. For the CDR3, the DNA is TGTGCCAGCTGGGGTCCCGTGGGGAATGAGCAGTTCTTC. It translates to CASWGPVGNEQFF.

This chain joins TRBV19 and TRBJ1-1; D unresolved. The V end lost 6 bases, the J end lost 1 base, and 9 bases lay between the germline ends. Germline lookup yields CDR1 LNHDA and CDR2 SQIVND (reference sequence). There are 13 residues in the CDR3. CDR3 nucleotide sequence: TGTGCCAGTAGCCCCAAGGGGAACACTGAAGCTTTCTTT. Translation: CASSPKGNTEAFF. The full variable domain, rest sourced from reference TRBV19 and TRBJ1-1, is DGGITQSPKYLFRKEGQNVTLSCEQNLNHDAMYWYRQDPGQGLRLIYYSQIVNDFQKGDIAEGYSVSREKKESFPLTVTSAQKNPTAFYLCASSPKGNTEAFFGQGTRLTVV.